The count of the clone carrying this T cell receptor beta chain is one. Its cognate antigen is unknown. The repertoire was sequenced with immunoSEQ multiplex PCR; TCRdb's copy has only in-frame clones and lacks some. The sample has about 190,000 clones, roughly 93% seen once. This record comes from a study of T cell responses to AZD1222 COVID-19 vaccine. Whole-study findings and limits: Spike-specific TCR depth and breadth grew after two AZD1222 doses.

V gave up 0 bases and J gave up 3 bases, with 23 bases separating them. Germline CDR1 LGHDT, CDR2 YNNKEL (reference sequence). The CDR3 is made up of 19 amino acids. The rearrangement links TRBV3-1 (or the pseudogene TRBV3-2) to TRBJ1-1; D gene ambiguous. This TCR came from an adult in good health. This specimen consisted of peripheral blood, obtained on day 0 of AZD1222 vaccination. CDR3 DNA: TGTGCCAGCAGCCAAGATAGCCCAGGTTTGCGTTTCGAATACACTGAAGCTTTCTTT. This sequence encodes CASSQDSPGLRFEYTEAFF.